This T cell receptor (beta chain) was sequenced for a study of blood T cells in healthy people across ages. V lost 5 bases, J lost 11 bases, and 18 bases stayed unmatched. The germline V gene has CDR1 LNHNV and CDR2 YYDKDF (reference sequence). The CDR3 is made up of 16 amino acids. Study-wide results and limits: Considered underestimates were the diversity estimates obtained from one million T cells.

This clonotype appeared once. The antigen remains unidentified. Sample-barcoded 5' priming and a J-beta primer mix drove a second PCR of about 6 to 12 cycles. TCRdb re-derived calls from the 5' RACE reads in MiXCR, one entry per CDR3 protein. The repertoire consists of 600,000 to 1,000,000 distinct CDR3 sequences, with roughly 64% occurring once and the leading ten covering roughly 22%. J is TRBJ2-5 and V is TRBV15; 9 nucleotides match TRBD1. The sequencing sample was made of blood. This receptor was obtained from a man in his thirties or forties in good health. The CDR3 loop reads CATSGDRDRAINEQYF. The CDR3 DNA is TGTGCCACCAGCGGCGACCGGGACAGGGCAATCAATGAGCAGTACTTC.